A single sample is the source of the 5 T cell receptor beta chains below, sequenced in a study of cytotoxic CD8 clonotypes in ibrutinib-treated CLL. This table comes from immunoSEQ multiplex PCR, and its TCRdb copy is limited to in-frame clones, with some not included. This table holds about 120,000 clones, 58% found once. Sample: PBMCs, taken after 24 months of ibrutinib treatment. These receptors were obtained from a human donor with chronic lymphocytic leukemia.

This clone was counted only a few times. This sequence joins TRBV6-5 and TRBJ1-1, with a tentative D call TRBD1 (5 bases). CDR1 MNHEY and CDR2 SVGAGI come from the germline V gene. V gave up 2 bases and J gave up 11 bases, with 15 bases separating them. CDR3 length: 13 residues. CDR3 sequence: CASSYDAGLDAFF. The CDR3 bases are TGTGCCAGCAGTTACGACGCAGGGCTGGACGCTTTCTTT.

The genes are TRBV25-1 and TRBJ2-3; the D gene is possibly TRBD2 (6 bases). V lost 2 bases and J 6 bases, leaving 12 bases between the germline ends. The CDR3 is 14 amino acids. CDR1 MGHDK and CDR2 SYGVNS come from the germline V gene. The CDR3 here is CASSEAGSWDTQYF. CDR3 in DNA: TGTGCCAGCAGTGAAGCGGGGTCGTGGGATACGCAGTATTTT.

This chain uses TRBV30 with TRBJ2-7; 7 bases match TRBD2. With 2 bases clipped from V and 8 bases from J, the junction kept 12 bases outside the gene matches. CDR3 length: 14 amino acids. Looked up from germline, CDR1 is GTSNPN and CDR2 is SVGIG (reference sequence). CDR3 nucleotide sequence: TGTGCCTGGAGTTCGACCCGGTTGCGGGGGAAGCAGTACTTC. This sequence encodes CAWSSTRLRGKQYF.

V usage is TRBV19 and J usage is TRBJ1-2; D not certain. From germline, CDR1 is LNHDA and CDR2 SQIVND (reference sequence). This CDR3 is 14 amino acids long. The V end lost 3 bases, the J end lost 5 bases, and 13 bases lay between the germline ends. CDR3: CASSISPGNYGYTF. In nucleotides, the CDR3 is TGTGCCAGTAGTATCTCGCCCGGTAATTATGGCTACACCTTC.

CDR3 protein: CASREQGSNQPQHF. The CDR3 bases are TGTGCCAGCAGGGAACAGGGGAGCAATCAGCCCCAGCATTTT. V is TRBV2 and J is TRBJ1-5; the match to TRBD1 covers 7 bases. V lost 6 bases to trimming and J lost 1 base; unmatched junction nucleotides: 3. In germline, CDR1 is SNHLY, CDR2 FYNNEI. The CDR3 has 14 residues.